This T cell receptor beta chain was recovered during a study of blood T cell repertoires in COVID-19. Method: immunoSEQ multiplex PCR; TCRdb's copy keeps in-frame clones and lacks some. Altogether 150,000 to 200,000 clones are present, approximately 80% being singletons, with the ten largest covering approximately 6%. Losses at the gene ends were 2 bases for V and 4 bases for J; bases not matched to a gene: 11. From germline, CDR1 is LGHDT and CDR2 YNNKEL (reference sequence). The CDR3 has 17 residues. What was sequenced was PBMCs or T cells enriched from blood (not recorded which). The source of this sequence is a middle-aged man who had recovered from COVID-19. The chain links TRBV3-1 (or the pseudogene TRBV3-2) to TRBJ2-5, with 9 bases matching TRBD2. CDR3 sequence: CASSQLGSGGRPETQYF. The CDR3 coding sequence is TGTGCCAGCAGCCAACTAGGTAGCGGGGGTAGACCAGAGACCCAGTACTTC.